This T cell receptor beta chain was identified in a study of blood T cell repertoires in COVID-19. Data came from immunoSEQ multiplex PCR; TCRdb stores just in-frame clones and leaves some out. The sample holds about 140,000 clones; around 80% are singletons and the top ten take around 4%. In its sample, this clone was seen once. Unmatched junction bases numbered 11, after V lost 7 bases and J lost 0 bases. From germline, CDR1 is LGHDT and CDR2 YNNKEL (reference sequence). The CDR3 runs 18 residues. The sample taken for sequencing was peripheral blood. The receptor was isolated from a man aged 60 to 69 with acute or convalescent COVID-19. The V call is TRBV3-1 (or the pseudogene TRBV3-2), the J call TRBJ2-5; 13 nucleotides align to TRBD2. CDR3 in DNA: TGTGCCAGCACCACCAAGGTGGGACTAGCGGGGAACCAAGAGACCCAGTACTTC. Amino acids: CASTTKVGLAGNQETQYF.